Shown below are 4 T cell receptor beta chains from a single sample sequenced in a study of neurological immune-mediated disorders. Time point indicated: technical triplicate 3. MiXCR, applied by TCRdb to the 5' RACE reads, yields one record per CDR3 protein. Here the sample spans tens of thousands of distinct CDR3 sequences, around 16% being singletons. The sequencing sample was made of CD4+ T cells from blood. The receptor set was obtained from a female donor with HTLV-1-associated myelopathy (HAM/TSP).

This clonotype was observed at least ten times. The chain uses TRBV5-1 and TRBJ1-2; a possible D gene is TRBD1 (6 bases). The V and J ends lost 3 bases and 3 bases respectively, with 9 bases between them. The CDR3 extends over 13 amino acids. From germline, CDR1 is SGHRS and CDR2 YFSETQ. As DNA, the CDR3 is TGCGCCAGCAGCTCACAGGGAGACTATGGCTACACCTTC. It yields the protein CASSSQGDYGYTF.

This clonotype was seen repeatedly, ten times or more. The chain couples TRBV20-1 to TRBJ2-1, with D possibly TRBD2 on 5 matching bases. The CDR3 totals 13 residues. V lost 6 bases to trimming and J lost 4 bases, with 13 bases between them. The germline V gene has CDR1 DFQATT and CDR2 SNEGSKA (reference sequence). CDR3: CSADRDPYNEQFF. The CDR3, as DNA: TGCAGTGCCGACCGGGATCCTTACAATGAGCAGTTCTTC.

This clonotype was observed many times. This chain's CDR3 is CASSTSPRVSYGYTF. For the CDR3, the DNA is TGTGCCAGCAGCACTAGTCCCAGGGTGAGCTATGGCTACACCTTC. V gene TRBV9 combines with J gene TRBJ1-2; D perhaps matches TRBD1 (5 bases). This CDR3 contains 15 residues. The germline V gene encodes CDR1 SGDLS and CDR2 YYNGEE. The V end lost 4 bases, the J end lost 4 bases, and 17 bases lay between the germline ends.

Regarding this clonotype: Being one base from a much bigger clone, this may be a read error. The chain is built from TRBV11-3 and TRBJ2-2; possibly TRBD2 for D (5 bases). The CDR3 runs to 13 residues. CDR1 and CDR2 from the germline V gene are SGHNT and YENEEA. CDR3 DNA: TGTGCCAGCAGCGTAGACGGGAACGGGGAGCTGTTTTTT. As protein: CASSVDGNGELFF.